This T cell receptor beta chain was sequenced during a study of blood T cell repertoires in COVID-19 (TCRdb year 2020). Some background on the complete study: The collaborator samples originated in the United States, Italy and Spain and spanned the acute and convalescent phases of COVID-19. Sample metadata almost always included a de-identified subject ID, COVID-19 status, age in years and sex. The repertoires were made available in a free public database intended to serve as a resource for research on the immune response to SARS-CoV-2. Samples came from the ongoing ImmuneRACE study (first 160 participants) plus 1,254 subjects from 6 global collaborators. The prospective study material was composed of cDNA or gDNA derived from T cells, B-cell-depleted T cells, or PBMCs. Where available, HLA class I and class II types were obtained from metadata supplied by the sample provider rather than from assay-based typing. Deeply sampled blood TCRbeta repertoires from subjects exposed to, actively infected with, or recovered from COVID-19 were included in the dataset. Here is what the overall study found, with its caveats: How much clinical and demographic metadata was included differed by source and by participant, and the metadata was provided uncurated.

The immunoSEQ Assay, a bias-controlled multiplex PCR, was used to amplify TCRbeta CDR3 regions from genomic DNA. Per the authors' processing: Within the assay, amplification of reference gene primers was used to estimate how many nucleated cells each sample contained. To quantify the absolute abundance of each unique TCRbeta CDR3 rearrangement, sequence reads were collapsed and filtered. For each sample, productive Simpson clonality was calculated by taking the square root of Simpson's diversity index across productive rearrangements. As stored in TCRdb, this immuneACCESS dataset retains in-frame rearrangements with V and J assigned. A fraction of the clones does not appear; measured against another copy, unresolved V genes explain less than half of the discrepancy, and the remainder lacks a known reason. That table furnishes V, J and clone size, whereas the DNA furnished D and trimming. The sample records about 210,000 clones, 84% of which are singletons. The ten largest clonotypes hold around 7.3% of the sample.

Collaborating institutions collected whole blood in K2EDTA tubes following their own protocols. For TCRbeta analysis, collaborator samples were shipped as frozen whole blood, as isolated PBMCs, or as DNA extracted from either sample type. Taken from cysteine to phenylalanine, the CDR3 has 15 residues. The DNA shown is the 45-base CDR3, in frame from base 1. Via the germline V gene, CDR1 is SGHTA and CDR2 FQGNSA. Trimming takes 5 bases from V and 5 bases from J, and the germline ends sit 19 bases apart. Worth noting for this clone: Its antigen specificity is not known. Base qualities are missing; no much larger clone stands one base away.

This chain is built from TRBV7-2 and TRBJ2-7; D gene: possibly TRBD2, on 5 matching bases. The origin of this receptor is a woman aged 50 to 60 with active or convalescent COVID-19. Sequenced material: peripheral blood. The CDR3 amino acid sequence is: CASSPELVSSDEQYF. The DNA reads as follows: TGTGCCAGCAGCCCTGAACTAGTTTCCTCGGACGAGCAGTACTTC.